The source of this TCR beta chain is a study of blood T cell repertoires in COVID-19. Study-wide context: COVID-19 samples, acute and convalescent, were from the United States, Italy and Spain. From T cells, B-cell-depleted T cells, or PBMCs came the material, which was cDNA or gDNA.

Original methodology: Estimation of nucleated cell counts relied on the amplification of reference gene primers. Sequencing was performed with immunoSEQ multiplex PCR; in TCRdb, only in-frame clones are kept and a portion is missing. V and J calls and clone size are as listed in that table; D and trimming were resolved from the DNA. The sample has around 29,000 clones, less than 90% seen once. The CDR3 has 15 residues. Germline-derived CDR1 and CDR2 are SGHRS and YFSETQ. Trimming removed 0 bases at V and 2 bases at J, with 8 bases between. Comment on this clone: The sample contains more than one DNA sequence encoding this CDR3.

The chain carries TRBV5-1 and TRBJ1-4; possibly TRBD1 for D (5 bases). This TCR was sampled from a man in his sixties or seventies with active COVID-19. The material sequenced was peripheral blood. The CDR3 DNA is TGCGCCAGCAGCTTGGCCGGGGGGACTAATGAAAAACTGTTTTTT. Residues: CASSLAGGTNEKLFF.